The clone carrying this T cell receptor (beta chain) occurred a few times. Its antigen is as yet unknown. This record belongs to a study of beta chain features in type 1 diabetes. Study observations and caveats: TCRB CDR3 length was moderately but significantly reduced in all four CD4+ subsets of Type 1 diabetes patients.

Every isolated RNA sample was fully reverse transcribed, so sequencing captured expressed TCRB transcripts. This table comes from immunoSEQ multiplex PCR, and its TCRdb copy is limited to in-frame clones, with some not included. The repertoire consists of over 600,000 clones, with 9.5% to 15% occurring once and the leading ten covering roughly 0.12%. The CDR3 contains 14 residues. From germline, CDR1 is PRHDT and CDR2 FYEKMQ (reference sequence). Between the trimmed V and J ends, which lost 7 bases and 3 bases, there was a span of 16 bases. The gene calls are TRBV13 and TRBJ2-7; TRBD2 is a possible D gene (5 bases). The sequenced sample was naive CD4+ T cells from blood. The TCR comes from a man aged 25 to 45 with type 1 diabetes. The CDR3 here is CASTLTRSGYEQYF. DNA for the CDR3: TGTGCCAGCACCCTTACTAGATCGGGCTACGAGCAGTACTTC.